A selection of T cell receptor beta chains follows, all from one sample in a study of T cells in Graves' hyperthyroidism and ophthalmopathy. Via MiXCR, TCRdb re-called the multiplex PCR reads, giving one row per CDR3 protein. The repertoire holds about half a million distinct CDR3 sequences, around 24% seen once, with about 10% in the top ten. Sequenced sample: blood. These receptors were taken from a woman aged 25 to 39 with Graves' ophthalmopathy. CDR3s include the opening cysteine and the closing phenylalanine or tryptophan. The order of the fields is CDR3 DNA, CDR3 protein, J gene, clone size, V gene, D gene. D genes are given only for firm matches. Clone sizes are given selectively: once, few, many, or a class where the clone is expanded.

CDR3 DNA: TGTGCCAGCAGTTTGAACTATGGCTACACCTTC
CDR3 protein: CASSLNYGYTF
J gene: TRBJ1-2
clone size: many
V gene: TRBV12-3/TRBV12-4
D gene: NA

CDR3 DNA: TGCGCCAGCAGCGTCCAACAGGGGACCGTCTCTGAAGCTTTCTTT
CDR3 protein: CASSVQQGTVSEAFF
J gene: TRBJ1-1
clone size: many
V gene: TRBV5-1
D gene: TRBD1

CDR3 DNA: TGTGCCAGCAGTCACGGGGGGGACTACGAGCAGTACTTC
CDR3 protein: CASSHGGDYEQYF
J gene: TRBJ2-7
clone size: many
V gene: TRBV6-5
D gene: TRBD2

CDR3 DNA: TGCGCCAGCAGCCAAAGCCTCGCCGGGATCTTAGGCAACGAGCAGTACTTC
CDR3 protein: CASSQSLAGILGNEQYF
J gene: TRBJ2-7
clone size: NA
V gene: TRBV4-1
D gene: NA

CDR3 DNA: TGCAGTGCTAGAGAGACAGGGATGAACACTGAAGCTTTCTTT
CDR3 protein: CSARETGMNTEAFF
J gene: TRBJ1-1
clone size: many
V gene: TRBV20-1
D gene: TRBD1

CDR3 DNA: TGTGCCAGCAGTGAACGTCCGGGGACGGACACTGAAGCTTTCTTT
CDR3 protein: CASSERPGTDTEAFF
J gene: TRBJ1-1
clone size: NA
V gene: TRBV6-1
D gene: NA

CDR3 DNA: TGTGCCAGCAGTGAAGTAGCGGGGGGGCCCGTTGAGACCCAGTACTTC
CDR3 protein: CASSEVAGGPVETQYF
J gene: TRBJ2-5
clone size: many
V gene: TRBV6-1
D gene: TRBD2

CDR3 DNA: TGCGCCAGCAGCTTCGGAACACTGAACACTGAAGATTTCTTT
CDR3 protein: CASSFGTLNTEDFF
J gene: TRBJ1-1
clone size: once
V gene: TRBV5-1
D gene: NA

CDR3 DNA: TGTGCCAGCAGACCGACATTGGGAGGCTACACCTTC
CDR3 protein: CASRPTLGGYTF
J gene: TRBJ1-2
clone size: many
V gene: TRBV6-1
D gene: NA

CDR3 DNA: TGCGCCAGCAGTATCGGGCCGTTCACTGAAGCTTTCTTT
CDR3 protein: CASSIGPFTEAFF
J gene: TRBJ1-1
clone size: NA
V gene: TRBV10-1
D gene: NA

CDR3 DNA: TGTGCCAGCAGTCCGGGACAGGGGGGTTTCGAGCGGTACTTC
CDR3 protein: CASSPGQGGFERYF
J gene: TRBJ2-7
clone size: NA
V gene: TRBV6-1
D gene: TRBD1

CDR3 DNA: TGTGCCAGCAGTGAACTCCAGGAGACCCAGTACTTC
CDR3 protein: CASSELQETQYF
J gene: TRBJ2-5
clone size: many
V gene: TRBV6-1
D gene: NA

CDR3 DNA: TGTGCCAGCAGTGTGGAAAACTTCCTTGAAGCTTTCTTT
CDR3 protein: CASSVENFLEAFF
J gene: TRBJ1-1
clone size: many
V gene: TRBV6-1
D gene: NA

CDR3 DNA: TGTGCCACCAGCAGCCGGGTCCTTAAAAACCAGAACACTGAAGCTTTCTTT
CDR3 protein: CATSSRVLKNQNTEAFF
J gene: TRBJ1-1
clone size: many
V gene: TRBV15
D gene: NA

CDR3 DNA: TGTGCCAGCAGTTTTTTCGGACCGCTAGACTATGGCTACACCTTC
CDR3 protein: CASSFFGPLDYGYTF
J gene: TRBJ1-2
clone size: many
V gene: TRBV12-3/TRBV12-4
D gene: NA

CDR3 DNA: TGTGCCAGCAGGGGAGACAGGGGAGGCAGGGAGCTGTTTTTT
CDR3 protein: CASRGDRGGRELFF
J gene: TRBJ2-2
clone size: many
V gene: TRBV27
D gene: TRBD1

CDR3 DNA: TGTGCCAGCAGACGGGACAGGGATGGCAATCAGCCCCAGCATTTT
CDR3 protein: CASRRDRDGNQPQHF
J gene: TRBJ1-5
clone size: many
V gene: TRBV6-5
D gene: TRBD1

CDR3 DNA: TGCAGTGCTAGAGCCGGGACCTCGGGCAATCAGCCCCAGCATTTT
CDR3 protein: CSARAGTSGNQPQHF
J gene: TRBJ1-5
clone size: many
V gene: TRBV20-1
D gene: NA

CDR3 DNA: TGTGCCAGCAGTTTACGAGTTTCCGGGGAGCAGTACTTC
CDR3 protein: CASSLRVSGEQYF
J gene: TRBJ2-7
clone size: many
V gene: TRBV12-3/TRBV12-4
D gene: NA

CDR3 DNA: TGTGCCAGCAGCCTAATGACAGGGGATGGCGAGACCCAGTACTTC
CDR3 protein: CASSLMTGDGETQYF
J gene: TRBJ2-5
clone size: NA
V gene: TRBV7-8
D gene: TRBD1

CDR3 DNA: TGCAGTGCTAGAGTACTAGCGGTTTCCTACGAGCAGTACTTC
CDR3 protein: CSARVLAVSYEQYF
J gene: TRBJ2-7
clone size: NA
V gene: TRBV20-1
D gene: TRBD2

CDR3 DNA: TGTGCCAGCAGTTACTCGATTCAGTTCCAAGAGACCCAGTACTTC
CDR3 protein: CASSYSIQFQETQYF
J gene: TRBJ2-5
clone size: many
V gene: TRBV6-5
D gene: NA

CDR3 DNA: TGTGCCAGCAGTTTAGTGCAGGGGGTGGACGGGGAGCTGTTTTTT
CDR3 protein: CASSLVQGVDGELFF
J gene: TRBJ2-2
clone size: NA
V gene: TRBV28
D gene: TRBD1

CDR3 DNA: TGTGCCACCAGTGATTCGGTACTAGCGGGAAACGAGCAGTACTTC
CDR3 protein: CATSDSVLAGNEQYF
J gene: TRBJ2-7
clone size: NA
V gene: TRBV24-1
D gene: TRBD2

CDR3 DNA: TGTGCCAGCAGCTTAATGGGAGGTGGATTCGACACTGAAGCTTTCTTT
CDR3 protein: CASSLMGGGFDTEAFF
J gene: TRBJ1-1
clone size: many
V gene: TRBV7-3
D gene: NA

CDR3 DNA: TGCAGCGTTGAAGCGGTTGGGGGACCGGAGACCCAGTACTTC
CDR3 protein: CSVEAVGGPETQYF
J gene: TRBJ2-5
clone size: many
V gene: TRBV29-1
D gene: NA

CDR3 DNA: TGCAGTGCTAGAGCACCTAAAGGGCGGGGATTAAACACCGGGGAGCTGTTTTTT
CDR3 protein: CSARAPKGRGLNTGELFF
J gene: TRBJ2-2
clone size: NA
V gene: TRBV20-1
D gene: NA

CDR3 DNA: TGCGCCAGCAGTGAGACAGGGGCGGACTACGAGCAGTACTTC
CDR3 protein: CASSETGADYEQYF
J gene: TRBJ2-7
clone size: many
V gene: TRBV10-2
D gene: TRBD1

CDR3 DNA: TGTGCCAGCAGTGAAGCGGCAGACCCCCTATACTACGAGCAGTACTTC
CDR3 protein: CASSEAADPLYYEQYF
J gene: TRBJ2-7
clone size: many
V gene: TRBV2
D gene: NA

CDR3 DNA: TGCGCCAGCAGCCAAGACATGGTCGGGGGGGATACGCAGTATTTT
CDR3 protein: CASSQDMVGGDTQYF
J gene: TRBJ2-3
clone size: few
V gene: TRBV4-1
D gene: TRBD2

CDR3 DNA: TGTGCCAGCAGCGGGGACAGCGGGGGGATAAATCAGCCCCAGCATTTT
CDR3 protein: CASSGDSGGINQPQHF
J gene: TRBJ1-5
clone size: many
V gene: TRBV11-2
D gene: TRBD1

CDR3 DNA: TGTGCCAGTAGTCGTCGGGGGGAGGGAGGACAGCCCCAGCATTTT
CDR3 protein: CASSRRGEGGQPQHF
J gene: TRBJ1-5
clone size: many
V gene: TRBV19
D gene: NA

CDR3 DNA: TGTGCCAGCAGTTTATTGGCATTCGGAGAATACACTGAAGCTTTCTTT
CDR3 protein: CASSLLAFGEYTEAFF
J gene: TRBJ1-1
clone size: many
V gene: TRBV28
D gene: NA

CDR3 DNA: TGTGCCAGCAGTGACTCGGGGGAAACCGGGGAGCTGTTTTTT
CDR3 protein: CASSDSGETGELFF
J gene: TRBJ2-2
clone size: NA
V gene: TRBV6-4
D gene: NA

CDR3 DNA: TGTGCCAGCAGTGGAGGTGGTCCTGGAGGCTACACCTTC
CDR3 protein: CASSGGGPGGYTF
J gene: TRBJ1-2
clone size: NA
V gene: TRBV27
D gene: NA

CDR3 DNA: TGTGCCAGCAGTTTGAGACAGGGGGTAGAAAAAAACATTCAGTACTTC
CDR3 protein: CASSLRQGVEKNIQYF
J gene: TRBJ2-4
clone size: many
V gene: TRBV6-5
D gene: TRBD1

CDR3 DNA: TGTGCCAGTAGTGTAAGCTCTCTCGGCGAGCAGTACTTC
CDR3 protein: CASSVSSLGEQYF
J gene: TRBJ2-7
clone size: NA
V gene: TRBV19
D gene: NA

CDR3 DNA: TGTGCCAGCAGTTACAGCTCAGGGAGCACTGAAGCTTTCTTT
CDR3 protein: CASSYSSGSTEAFF
J gene: TRBJ1-1
clone size: many
V gene: TRBV6-5
D gene: NA

CDR3 DNA: TGTGCCAGCAGCTTATCGTTTCACAGGCAAGAGACCCAGTACTTC
CDR3 protein: CASSLSFHRQETQYF
J gene: TRBJ2-5
clone size: many
V gene: TRBV7-9
D gene: NA

CDR3 DNA: TGTGCCAGCACCTTCGGGACAATTAAGGACTATGGCTACACCTTC
CDR3 protein: CASTFGTIKDYGYTF
J gene: TRBJ1-2
clone size: few
V gene: TRBV28
D gene: NA

CDR3 DNA: TGTGCCAGCAGTTTATCTCGGGGATCGGTTGATACCGGGGAGCTGTTTTTT
CDR3 protein: CASSLSRGSVDTGELFF
J gene: TRBJ2-2
clone size: NA
V gene: TRBV27
D gene: NA

CDR3 DNA: TGTGCCAGCAGCTGGGGACTTCTCACCGGGGAGCTGTTTTTT
CDR3 protein: CASSWGLLTGELFF
J gene: TRBJ2-2
clone size: many
V gene: TRBV6-1
D gene: NA

CDR3 DNA: TGTGCCATCAGTAGTCCGGGGCTTTATGGCTACACCTTC
CDR3 protein: CAISSPGLYGYTF
J gene: TRBJ1-2
clone size: few
V gene: TRBV10-3
D gene: NA

CDR3 DNA: TGTGCCAGCAGTTCCTATCGACAGGGGCTGAACACTGAAGCTTTCTTT
CDR3 protein: CASSSYRQGLNTEAFF
J gene: TRBJ1-1
clone size: many
V gene: TRBV28
D gene: TRBD1

CDR3 DNA: TGTGCCAGCAGAAAATTTGTAAGACAGCTGAACACTGAAGCTTTCTTT
CDR3 protein: CASRKFVRQLNTEAFF
J gene: TRBJ1-1
clone size: NA
V gene: TRBV6-1
D gene: NA

CDR3 DNA: TGTGCCAGCAGTGGGGACAGGGAGGTCACTGAAGCTTTCTTT
CDR3 protein: CASSGDREVTEAFF
J gene: TRBJ1-1
clone size: many
V gene: TRBV12-3/TRBV12-4
D gene: TRBD1

CDR3 DNA: TGTGCCAGCAGTTTGGAGGTTATAAGCAATCAGCCCCAGCATTTT
CDR3 protein: CASSLEVISNQPQHF
J gene: TRBJ1-5
clone size: NA
V gene: TRBV27
D gene: NA

CDR3 DNA: TGTGCCAGCAGTTCCCAGACCGTATCCCAGCCCCAGCATTTT
CDR3 protein: CASSSQTVSQPQHF
J gene: TRBJ1-5
clone size: NA
V gene: TRBV28
D gene: NA

CDR3 DNA: TGCAGTGCTAATGACAGACTGTCCTACGAGCAGTACTTC
CDR3 protein: CSANDRLSYEQYF
J gene: TRBJ2-7
clone size: many
V gene: TRBV20-1
D gene: NA

CDR3 DNA: TGTGCCAGCAGGAACTATTTCGACGAGCAGTACTTC
CDR3 protein: CASRNYFDEQYF
J gene: TRBJ2-7
clone size: few
V gene: TRBV2
D gene: NA

CDR3 DNA: TGTGCCAGCAGTTACGAGGCCGGGTTCTACGAGCAGTACTTC
CDR3 protein: CASSYEAGFYEQYF
J gene: TRBJ2-7
clone size: many
V gene: TRBV6-2/TRBV6-3
D gene: NA

CDR3 DNA: TGTGCCAGCAGATCCGACAGGGGGCTTAACACCATATATTTT
CDR3 protein: CASRSDRGLNTIYF
J gene: TRBJ1-3
clone size: few
V gene: TRBV28
D gene: TRBD1

CDR3 DNA: TGTGCTAGTGGTCTGACAGGGGGCCAAGATGGCTACACCTTC
CDR3 protein: CASGLTGGQDGYTF
J gene: TRBJ1-2
clone size: many
V gene: TRBV12-5
D gene: TRBD1